This TCR beta chain was sequenced in a study of beta chain features in type 1 diabetes. Study observations and caveats: Within patients, naive, central memory and Treg TCRB repertoires seemed more similar than within healthy donors.

Trimming stripped 3 bases from V and 6 bases from J, with 16 bases between. This CDR3 region has 14 residues. Germline V gene lookup returns CDR1 SGHTS and CDR2 YDEGEE. The authors reverse transcribed all of the isolated RNA, so sequencing captured expressed TCRB transcripts. Clones were read by immunoSEQ multiplex PCR, and TCRdb kept only the in-frame ones, dropping some. The sample includes over 300,000 clones, 6.5% to 10% of them seen just once. In this sample, this clone turned up a few times. The antigen remains unidentified. The chain carries TRBV5-8 and TRBJ2-7, with no clear D. What was sequenced was central memory CD4+ T cells from blood. This receptor was obtained from a woman under 30 in good health. The CDR3 spells CASSSKEVWSEQYF. The CDR3 DNA sequence: TGTGCCAGCAGCTCCAAAGAGGTTTGGTCCGAGCAGTACTTC.